The next 2 T cell receptor beta chains were all read from a single sample in a study of T cells in Graves' hyperthyroidism and ophthalmopathy. What was amplified from RNA transcripts were TCR beta CDR3 regions. An initial round of RT-PCR targeting the TCR CDR3 relied on the HTBI primer set. TCRdb fed the multiplex PCR reads into MiXCR, producing one record per CDR3 protein. The table includes 600,000 to 700,000 distinct CDR3 sequences, nearly 45% detected once. The sequencing sample was made of peripheral blood or thyroid tissue (not recorded which). The receptor source for this set is an adult man with Graves' disease, either hyperthyroidism or ophthalmopathy (not recorded which).

Remarks on this clonotype: Sequence at one end of the junction differs from germline and may be a read error. This chain links TRBV10-3 with TRBJ1-6; perhaps TRBD1 as D (6 bases). Per the germline V gene, CDR1 is ENHRY and CDR2 is SYGVKD. This CDR3 spans 17 amino acids. CDR3 nucleotides: TGTGCCAGCAGTTACTCGGGGGCTAGCTCCTATAATTCACCCCTCCACTTT. It translates to CASSYSGASSYNSPLHF.

As to this clonotype: A single base separates this from a much larger clone, so it may be a read error. The chain has TRBV2 and TRBJ2-7; D perhaps matches TRBD1 (6 bases). In germline, CDR1 is SNHLY, CDR2 FYNNEI. This CDR3 contains 12 residues. V was shortened by 6 bases and J by 3 bases, with 9 bases between the two germline ends. The CDR3 coding sequence is TGTGCCAGCAGGGTAGGGGGCTACGAGCAGTACTTC. Translation gives CASRVGGYEQYF.